Below, one T cell receptor beta chain is given with its context. This table comes from immunoSEQ multiplex PCR, and its TCRdb copy is limited to in-frame clones, with some not included. Here the sample spans about 250,000 clones, around 84% being singletons. These data are taken from a study of blood T cell repertoires in COVID-19. Study-wide context: Italy, Spain and the United States were the sources of the convalescent and acute COVID-19 samples. Nucleic acid was either cDNA or gDNA, and it came from T cells, B-cell-depleted T cells, or PBMCs.

Participants had their cohort set by participant-reported clinical history. The germline V gene encodes CDR1 SGHRS and CDR2 YFSETQ. The V end lost 4 bases, the J end lost 4 bases, and 8 bases lay between the germline ends. The CDR3 sequence is 12 residues long. The sequencing input was PBMCs or T cells enriched from blood (not recorded which). The chain carries TRBV5-1 and TRBJ1-1, with a tentative D call TRBD1 (6 bases). This sequence originates from a man between 40 and 49 years old who had recovered from COVID-19. The CDR3 nucleotides read TGCGCCAGCAGCCCGGACAGCACTGAAGCTTTCTTT. Translation gives CASSPDSTEAFF.